This T cell receptor beta chain was profiled in a study of OX40 agonist ivuxolimab in advanced cancers. Baseline, cycle 4 day 1, and cycle 7 day 1 were the blood sampling points. This CDR3 has 13 residues. Looked up from germline, CDR1 is SQVTM and CDR2 is ANQGSEA. Trimming cost V 3 bases and J 7 bases; bases outside gene matches: 5. Details on this clone: Its specificity is not known.

Some clones are missing from TCRdb's copy, which holds only in-frame ones; the method was immunoSEQ multiplex PCR. The repertoire holds nearly 20,000 clones, around 85% seen once, with 15% to 20% in the top ten. Study-level results: Partial responders at 0.1-3.0 mg/kg showed near-lowest clonal expansion.

The chain is built from TRBV29-1 and TRBJ2-1; 8 positions match TRBD2. The sequence was collected from an adult with an advanced solid tumor such as melanoma, head and neck, liver or kidney cancer. Source: CD4+ or CD8+ T cells sorted from blood, taken in a trial of the OX40 agonist ivuxolimab. Written as DNA, the CDR3 is TGCAGCGTTGACTCGGGAGGGGGGAATGAGCAGTTCTTC. It translates to CSVDSGGGNEQFF.